This entry concerns a single T cell receptor (beta chain). The antigen remains undetermined. One end of the junction does not line up with germline, which may come from a read error. The use of previously described methods and listed TCR primers produced the bulk TCR libraries. TCRdb re-derived calls from the PCR reads in MiXCR, one entry per CDR3 protein. The table lists approximately 590,000 distinct CDR3 sequences, about 25% of them singletons. The CDR3 loop spans 17 amino acids. These data belong to a study of molecular identifiers for immune sequencing clone quantification. The study, taken as a whole, reports: Over 99% of effector molecules, yet under 1% of naive-cell molecules, were held by clones above 20 RNA copies.

Sequencing was done on a sample of naive CD8+ T cells from blood, with Jurkat cell RNA spiked in. Subset given: FACS-sorted CD8+CD4-CCR7+CD45RA+ naive T cells. The chain carries TRBV5-3 and TRBJ2-5; 8 positions match TRBD2. TRBV5-3 belongs to the ORF category, with a function that is uncertain. The clonotype was recovered from a human donor in good health. Some libraries in this study had Jurkat cell RNA spiked in. The CDR3 is CASSLEGLGSVLETQYF. For the CDR3, the DNA is TGTGCCAGCAGCTTGGAGGGACTAGGTTCGGTCTTGGAGACCCAGTACTTC.